The 22 T cell receptor beta chains listed next were all sequenced from one sample in a study of T-cell memory formation after mild COVID-19. TCRdb analysed the 5' RACE reads with MiXCR anew, one entry per CDR3 protein. This sample has 250,000 to 350,000 distinct CDR3 sequences, with approximately 19% found just once. Sequencing was done on a sample of PBMCs or a T cell subset sorted from them (not recorded which). The receptors derive from a man aged 18 to 30 who had mild COVID-19 (a few samples of this study predate the infection). Cell type and time point are not known.

The V gene is TRBV3-2, the J gene TRBJ2-7; the table names TRBD1, a call not compared with the DNA. TRBV3-2 constitutes a pseudogene. The CDR3 is 15 amino acids. Here the CDR3 reads CASSQVDRGREEQYF. CDR3 sequence (DNA): TGTGCCAGCAGCCAAGTTGACAGGGGGCGGGAGGAGCAGTACTTC.

This clonotype was detected only a few times. The chain links TRBV6-1 to TRBJ2-7, with 7 bases identical to TRBD2. This CDR3 contains 13 residues. J was trimmed by 3 bases and V by 6 bases; bases with no gene match: 5. Germline values: CDR1 MNHNS, CDR2 SASEGT. CDR3 in amino acids: CASSGLGHYEQYV. The DNA for the CDR3 is TGTGCCAGCAGCGGACTAGGGCACTACGAGCAGTACGTC.

The chain couples TRBV9 to TRBJ1-4; D gene unclear. Germline V gene data show CDR1 as SGDLS and CDR2 as YYNGEE. The CDR3 extends over 13 amino acids. The V end was cut by 4 bases, the J end by 8 bases, with 12 bases between. The CDR3 DNA reads as TGTGCCAGCAGCCCCCCGGATCGGGAAAAACTGTTTTTT. Protein product: CASSPPDREKLFF.

V and J are TRBV7-2 and TRBJ2-7, with 10 bases aligning to TRBD2. With 5 bases clipped from V and 0 bases from J, the junction kept 13 bases outside the gene matches. The length of the CDR3 is 18 residues. Per the germline V gene, CDR1 is SGHTA and CDR2 is FQGNSA. CDR3 region: CASSPGLTAGGPSYEQYV. For the CDR3, the DNA is TGTGCCAGCAGCCCGGGACTTACAGCGGGGGGGCCCTCCTACGAGCAGTACGTC.

This clonotype has just a few counts. J is TRBJ2-5 and V is TRBV10-2; the D call may be TRBD1 or TRBD2 (6 bases each). The CDR3 consists of 13 residues. Germline V CDR1 and CDR2: WSHSY, SAAADI. The ends were cut back, 6 bases at V and 9 bases at J, with 17 bases in the middle. The CDR3 DNA is TGCGCCAGCAGGCTGGGGGGCGTGGGGGCCCAGTACTTC. Translated: CASRLGGVGAQYF.

A few counts support this clonotype. The chain has TRBV7-2 and TRBJ1-6; TRBD1 agrees at 8 bases. Trimming removed 1 base from V and 6 bases from J; junction bases left unmatched: 5. Germline CDR1 SGHTA, CDR2 FQGNSA. The CDR3 sequence is 16 residues long. DNA for the CDR3: TGTGCCAGCAGCTTAGTGGACAGGGCGGGTAATTCACCCCTCCACTTT. Translated, it gives CASSLVDRAGNSPLHF.

The chain's CDR3 is CASSLLKVTGTEAFF. The CDR3 DNA is TGTGCCAGCAGTTTACTAAAGGTGACCGGGACTGAAGCTTTCTTT. The chain carries TRBV12-3 or TRBV12-4 and TRBJ1-1; D is ambiguous. V lost 2 bases to trimming and J lost 5 bases, with 15 bases between them. CDR3 length: 15 residues.

The chain carries TRBV10-2 and TRBJ2-7; 7 positions agree with TRBD2. This CDR3 has 13 residues. In germline, CDR1 is WSHSY, CDR2 SAAADI. The ends lost 7 bases at V and 2 bases at J; junction bases unmatched: 5. The CDR3: CASIGAGAYEQYF. The CDR3 DNA sequence: TGCGCCAGCATCGGTGCGGGGGCCTACGAGCAGTACTTC.

This clonotype came up a few times. The V and J genes are TRBV29-1 and TRBJ2-6; D is possibly TRBD2 (6 bases). The CDR3 is made up of 15 amino acids. The V gene's germline CDR1 is SQVTM and CDR2 ANQGSEA. V dropped 6 bases and J dropped 0 bases, with 12 bases sitting between them. Here the CDR3 DNA reads TGCAGCGTGCCGGGACTGGTCTCTGGGGCCAACGTCCTGACTTTC. Protein product: CSVPGLVSGANVLTF. Full variable domain (rest looked up from reference TRBV29-1 and TRBJ2-6): SAVISQKPSRDICQRGTSLTIQCQVDSQVTMMFWYRQQPGQSLTLIATANQGSEATYESGFVIDKFPISRPNLTFSTLTVSNMSPEDSSIYLCSVPGLVSGANVLTFGAGSRLTVL.

This clonotype was observed a few times. This rearrangement joins TRBV5-1 to TRBJ2-5; 13 bases agree with TRBD2. Trimming took 6 bases from V and 3 from J; bases not matched to a gene: 2. This CDR3 has 14 residues. Germline CDR1 and CDR2: SGHRS and YFSETQ. DNA of the CDR3: TGCGCCAGCAACGGACTAGCGGGGGAAGAGACCCAGTACTTC. Encoded protein: CASNGLAGEETQYF. Supplemented by reference TRBV5-1 and TRBJ2-5, the full variable domain reads KAGVTQTPRYLIKTRGQQVTLSCSPISGHRSVSWYQQTPGQGLQFLFEYFSETQRNKGNFPGRFSGRQFSNSRSEMNVSTLELGDSALYLCASNGLAGEETQYFGPGTRLLVL.

The CDR3 region has the DNA TGTGCCAGCTCACCAGGACTAGCGGGGCAACACCAAGAGACCCAGTACTTC. Amino acid sequence: CASSPGLAGQHQETQYF. The chain is built from TRBV18 and TRBJ2-5, with 12 positions matching TRBD2. The CDR3 spans 17 residues. Germline lookup yields CDR1 KGHSH and CDR2 LQKENI. V gave up 2 bases and J gave up 0 bases; unmatched junction bases: 4.

This clonotype was picked up a small number of times. This chain connects TRBV6-1 to TRBJ2-1; possible D gene TRBD2, 6 bases. Germline loops: CDR1 MNHNS, CDR2 SASEGT. V lost 6 bases, J lost 10 bases, and 16 bases lay in between. This CDR3 is built from 13 residues. The CDR3 DNA follows: TGTGCCAGCAGGGAATATATGGCGGGGGAGCAGTTCTTC. It translates to CASREYMAGEQFF.

This clonotype was seen only once. The V and J genes are TRBV9 and TRBJ2-5; no clear D. Trimming removed 0 bases from V and 4 bases from J, with 16 bases in between. The V gene's germline CDR1 is SGDLS and CDR2 YYNGEE. The CDR3 sequence is 16 residues long. DNA of the CDR3: TGTGCCAGCAGCGTAGATGGTACGGGCCGTCCAGAGACCCAGTACTTC. It is translated as CASSVDGTGRPETQYF.

V and J are TRBV18 and TRBJ2-7; TRBD1 is a possible D gene (6 bases). Germline CDR1 reads KGHSH; CDR2 reads LQKENI. Trimming took 6 bases from V and 6 from J, leaving 12 bases between them. CDR3 length equals 12 residues. CDR3 in amino acids: CASSLGQTEQYF. The CDR3 DNA reads TGTGCCAGCTCCCTTGGACAGACCGAGCAGTACTTC.

J is TRBJ1-5 and V is TRBV29-1; TRBD1 aligns across 7 bases. The CDR3 extends over 17 amino acids. Germline V gene lookup returns CDR1 SQVTM and CDR2 ANQGSEA. With V trimmed by 6 bases and J by 0 bases, 14 bases remained unmatched. The CDR3 loop is CSVGSGDREYSNQPQHF. CDR3 in DNA: TGCAGCGTAGGATCTGGGGACAGAGAGTATAGCAATCAGCCCCAGCATTTT.

In this sample, this clonotype turned up a few times. This chain links TRBV6-6 with TRBJ2-5, with 8 positions matching TRBD2. The CDR3 is 13 residues long. After removal of 8 bases from V and 5 bases from J, the junction contained 7 bases not matched to a gene. Looked up from germline, CDR1 is MNHNY and CDR2 is SVGAGI (reference sequence). DNA for the CDR3: TGTGCCAGCCACCGGGGGGGCGAGGAGACCCAGTACTTC. This codes for CASHRGGEETQYF.

V is TRBV4-3 and J is TRBJ2-1, with D perhaps being TRBD1 or TRBD2 (5 bases each). The CDR3 contains 18 residues. V shed 1 base and J shed 3 bases, with 19 bases lying between them. From germline, CDR1 is LGHNA and CDR2 YSLEER. The CDR3: CASSQGPLGRSLYNEQFF. DNA of the CDR3: TGCGCCAGCAGCCAAGGGCCCCTGGGACGGAGCCTCTACAATGAGCAGTTCTTC.

The chain uses TRBV7-9 and TRBJ1-1; D gene unclear. V lost 5 bases and J lost 1, with 11 bases in between. CDR3 size: 14 residues. Germline V gives CDR1 SEHNR, CDR2 FQNEAQ (reference sequence). CDR3 in amino acids: CASSISTGNTEAFF. The CDR3 DNA follows: TGTGCCAGCAGCATATCCACGGGGAACACTGAAGCTTTCTTT. The whole variable domain, remainder taken from reference TRBV7-9 and TRBJ1-1, is DTGVSQNPRHKITKRGQNVTFRCDPISEHNRLYWYRQTLGQGPEFLTYFQNEAQLEKSRLLSDRFSAERPKGSFSTLEIQRTEQGDSAMYLCASSISTGNTEAFFGQGTRLTVV.

The chain is built from TRBV6-2 or TRBV6-3 and TRBJ2-5; 11 nucleotides align to TRBD2. Germline values: CDR1 MNHEY, CDR2 SVGEGT. This CDR3 is 14 amino acids long. V lost 6 bases and J lost 5; bases outside the gene matches: 5. The CDR3: CASSELAGVETQYF. CDR3 coding DNA: TGTGCCAGCAGCGAACTAGCGGGGGTCGAGACCCAGTACTTC.

This clonotype was detected only a few times. V is TRBV5-6 and J is TRBJ1-4; D perhaps matches TRBD1 (5 bases). Trimming took off 4 bases at V and 8 bases at J, with 12 bases between the two ends. The CDR3 extends over 13 amino acids. Germline loops: CDR1 SGHDT, CDR2 YYEEEE. The CDR3 DNA reads as TGTGCCAGCAGCCGGGGCCCACTCGAAAAACTGTTTTTT. Protein product: CASSRGPLEKLFF.

The sample holds a few counts of this clonotype. The chain carries TRBV6-5 and TRBJ2-1; maybe TRBD2 (6 bases). V lost 4 bases and J 0 bases, leaving 10 bases between the germline ends. CDR1 is MNHEY, CDR2 SVGAGI, per germline. The CDR3 extends over 15 amino acids. CDR3: CASSWAGSSYNEQFF. The CDR3 DNA reads TGTGCCAGCAGTTGGGCGGGGAGCTCCTACAATGAGCAGTTCTTC.

V gene TRBV12-3 or TRBV12-4 combines with J gene TRBJ2-5; no clear D. Trimming pared 3 bases from V and 5 bases from J, leaving 13 bases between. This CDR3 is 14 amino acids long. The chain's CDR3 is CASSFRATEETQYF. CDR3 sequence (DNA): TGTGCCAGCAGTTTTCGGGCTACCGAGGAGACCCAGTACTTC.